The 9 T cell receptor beta chains in this list originate from one sample, sequenced in a study of blood T cell repertoires in COVID-19. The table came from immunoSEQ multiplex PCR; TCRdb's copy has only in-frame clones and leaves some out. The profile shows over 450,000 clones, about 88% of them singletons. Sequences were obtained from peripheral blood. The origin of the receptors is a man in his late teens or twenties with COVID-19, enrolled during active disease.

This chain joins TRBV6-1 and TRBJ1-6; 7 bases agree with TRBD1. Germline V gives CDR1 MNHNS, CDR2 SASEGT. The length of the CDR3 is 16 residues. V gave up 2 bases and J gave up 7 bases; unmatched junction bases: 8. CDR3 residues: CASSERPGQTNSPLHF. The CDR3 DNA reads TGTGCCAGCAGTGAAAGACCGGGACAGACGAATTCACCCCTCCACTTT.

The gene calls are TRBV7-8 and TRBJ2-3; 13 bases map to TRBD2. CDR1 is SGHVS, CDR2 FQNEAQ, per germline. Trimming at V came to 5 bases and at J to 5 bases, leaving 7 bases not matched to a gene. The CDR3 contains 16 residues. CDR3 nucleotide sequence: TGTGCCAGCAGCCCGGGACTAGCGGGAACTCGAGATACGCAGTATTTT. Protein: CASSPGLAGTRDTQYF.

The CDR3 loop is CASSIKIAGDYGYTF. The CDR3 DNA follows: TGTGCCAGTAGTATAAAGATTGCGGGTGACTATGGCTACACCTTC. The rearrangement uses TRBV19 and TRBJ1-2; no clear D gene. There are 15 residues in the CDR3. Trimming removed 2 bases from V and 3 bases from J, with 13 bases in between. Germline lookup yields CDR1 LNHDA and CDR2 SQIVND (reference sequence). Full variable domain (missing parts from reference TRBV19 and TRBJ1-2): DGGITQSPKYLFRKEGQNVTLSCEQNLNHDAMYWYRQDPGQGLRLIYYSQIVNDFQKGDIAEGYSVSREKKESFPLTVTSAQKNPTAFYLCASSIKIAGDYGYTFGSGTRLTVV.

The chain carries TRBV6-5 and TRBJ2-7; 8 bases are shared with TRBD1. CDR3 size: 14 residues. J gave up 5 bases and V 4 bases, and 7 bases lay outside the gene matches. Germline V gene data show CDR1 as MNHEY and CDR2 as SVGAGI. The DNA of the CDR3 is TGTGCCAGCAGTTTGGACAGGGTTTCCCACGAGCAGTACTTC. Protein product: CASSLDRVSHEQYF.

This clone was counted once. The chain employs TRBV11-2 and TRBJ1-3; D not resolved. CDR3 length: 15 amino acids. Germline-derived CDR1 and CDR2 are SGHAT and FQNNGV. V lost 0 bases to trimming and J lost 3 bases, with 9 bases between them. The CDR3 region is CASSLDLTVGNTIYF. In DNA form, the CDR3 reads TGTGCCAGCAGCTTAGATTTGACTGTTGGAAACACCATATATTTT.

This chain connects TRBV12-5 to TRBJ2-7, with TRBD1 matching over 9 bases. Germline CDR1 reads LGHNT; CDR2 reads FRNRAP. J lost 5 bases, V lost 4 bases, and 0 bases had no gene match. The CDR3 loop spans 12 amino acids. The CDR3 loop reads CASGWTGDEQYF. The CDR3 DNA sequence: TGTGCTAGTGGTTGGACAGGGGACGAGCAGTACTTC.

The V gene is TRBV6-5, the J gene TRBJ2-7; D is ambiguous. This CDR3 region has 13 residues. CDR1 is MNHEY, CDR2 SVGAGI, per germline. V was trimmed by 2 bases and J by 3 bases, leaving 8 bases between them. CDR3 coding DNA: TGTGCCAGCAGTTACCTCACATTCTACGAGCAGTACTTC. Its protein is CASSYLTFYEQYF.

This clone was picked up a small number of times. The chain has TRBV5-6 and TRBJ2-5; D gene ambiguous. Per germline, CDR1 SGHDT and CDR2 YYEEEE. The CDR3 is 15 residues long. Trimming stripped 2 bases from V and 2 bases from J, with 13 bases between. The CDR3 region is CASSFRLQVQETQYF. DNA for the CDR3: TGTGCCAGCAGCTTTCGACTGCAAGTACAAGAGACCCAGTACTTC.

In this sample, this clone turned up a few times. Germline is not matched at one junction end, which may reflect a read error. This chain joins TRBV7-7 and TRBJ1-5, with D maybe TRBD1 (6 bases). CDR3 length equals 15 residues. Looked up from germline, CDR1 is SSHAT and CDR2 is FNYEAQ (reference sequence). The DNA of the CDR3 is TGTGCTAGCAGAGGACAGCAGAGATGGAATCAGCCCCAGCATTTT. Its translation: CASRGQQRWNQPQHF.